This T cell receptor beta chain appears in the sequencing data of a study of shared clonotypes between healthy human individuals. The naive CD8 fraction comprised CD45RO-negative cells positively selected for CCR7 and excluded terminally differentiated effector memory CD45RA+ cells. Adult Caucasians living in Nashville, Tennessee made up all of the donors. Here immunoSEQ multiplex PCR was the method, and the copy in TCRdb shows in-frame clones only, minus some. The data hold a few hundred thousand clones, with roughly 95% observed a single time. Germline V gene sequence: CDR1 MDHEN, CDR2 SYDVKM. V was clipped by 5 bases and J by 8 bases, with 12 bases between them. The CDR3 sequence is 12 residues long.

The sequence came from a woman aged 30 to 39 in good health. What was sequenced was naive CD8+ T cells sorted from blood. The gene calls are TRBV28 and TRBJ1-2; D remains ambiguous. The CDR3 loop reads CASSGIRPGYTF. Written as DNA, the CDR3 is TGTGCCAGCAGTGGTATTCGACCCGGCTACACCTTC.